A selection of T cell receptor beta chains follows, all from one sample in a study of T cell changes during pregnancy in multiple sclerosis. Data came from immunoSEQ multiplex PCR; TCRdb stores just in-frame clones and leaves some out. Here the sample spans approximately 110,000 clones, 80% to 95% being singletons. The sample consisted of peripheral blood, taken after pregnancy. These receptors came from a female donor with multiple sclerosis, enrolled in a pregnancy study. CDR3s include the opening cysteine and the closing phenylalanine or tryptophan. The D gene is left open where the match is weak. Clone size is not always given. Where it is, it says once, few, many or a class for expanded clones.

j_gene,v_gene,d_gene,abundance,CDR3nt,CDR3aa
TRBJ1-1,TRBV6-5,TRBD1,.,TGTGCCAGCGGTTCAGGGGGCACTGAAGCTTTCTTT,CASGSGGTEAFF
TRBJ1-1,TRBV19,.,.,TGTGCCAGTAGTATAGTGCCGGTGTTGAACACTGAAGCTTTCTTT,CASSIVPVLNTEAFF
TRBJ1-2,TRBV10-3,.,once,TGTGCCATCAGTGAGCTACAGGGCGGCGGCTACACCTTC,CAISELQGGGYTF
TRBJ2-3,TRBV7-3,.,few,TGTGCCAGCAGGGACAGTCGTAGCACAGATACGCAGTATTTT,CASRDSRSTDTQYF
TRBJ2-5,TRBV5-6,.,.,TGTGCCAGCGGCTGGGCCAGCCAAGAGACCCAGTACTTC,CASGWASQETQYF
TRBJ2-5,TRBV7-8,TRBD2,.,TGTGCCAGCAGCTCACGACTAGCGGGGGTGGAGACCCAGTACTTC,CASSSRLAGVETQYF
TRBJ1-4,TRBV7-2,.,.,TGTGCCAGCAGCGTCACAGGGCCTGAAAAACTGTTTTTT,CASSVTGPEKLFF
TRBJ1-1,TRBV23-1,.,.,TGCGCCAGCAGTCAAGGGGGGGACCCCATGAACACTGAAGCTTTCTTT,CASSQGGDPMNTEAFF
TRBJ1-5,TRBV7-9,TRBD1,.,TGTGCCAGCAGCCCGCCGGGACAGGGGAATCAGCCCCAGCATTTT,CASSPPGQGNQPQHF
TRBJ1-2,TRBV5-1,.,few,TGCGCCAGCAGCTCGGTGCAGGGAGGTGGCTACACCTTC,CASSSVQGGGYTF
TRBJ1-1,TRBV11-2,.,.,TGTGCCAGCAGCCCCACTATCGACAGGGAAGCTTTCTTT,CASSPTIDREAFF
TRBJ2-1,TRBV9,TRBD1,.,TGTGCCAGCAGCGTAGGTAACCGGGACAGGGTGTACAATGAGCAGTTCTTC,CASSVGNRDRVYNEQFF
TRBJ2-5,TRBV13,.,.,TGTGCCAGCAGCTCATCCTCCCGAGGGGAGACCCAGTACTTC,CASSSSSRGETQYF
TRBJ1-1,TRBV11-2,.,.,TGTGCCAGCAGCTTAGGCCCGGGGGGCACTGAAGCTTTCTTT,CASSLGPGGTEAFF
TRBJ2-1,TRBV6-5,.,once,TGTGCCAGCAGTTACTCGGGTCCAGCTAGCCATGAGCAGTTCTTC,CASSYSGPASHEQFF
TRBJ2-1,TRBV27,.,.,TGTGCCAGCACACAGGGGGGGGCCTACAATGAGCAGTTCTTC,CASTQGGAYNEQFF
TRBJ1-1,TRBV9,TRBD1,.,TGTGCCAGCAGCGACACTACAGGGGCGAACACTGAAGCTTTCTTT,CASSDTTGANTEAFF
TRBJ1-1,TRBV9,TRBD1,.,TGTGCCAGCAGCGTGGGGACAGTGCCCACTGAAGCTTTCTTT,CASSVGTVPTEAFF
TRBJ1-4,TRBV6-1,.,.,TGTGCCAGCAGTGAATCGTTCGGACAGAGACGCCATTTT,CASSESFGQRRHF
TRBJ1-2,TRBV7-9,.,.,TGTGCCAGCAGCTTTGAATTCGCGGACTATGGCTACACCTTC,CASSFEFADYGYTF
TRBJ2-2,TRBV5-4,.,once,TGTGCCAGCAGCTTGGGGTCTAGCGACACCGGGGAGCTGTTTTTT,CASSLGSSDTGELFF
TRBJ1-3,TRBV14,.,.,TGTGCCAGCAGCGACGGGACTCCCAGCCGCTCTGGAAACACCATATATTTT,CASSDGTPSRSGNTIYF
TRBJ2-7,TRBV7-9,TRBD1,.,TGTGCCAGCACCAATCTGGACAGGTCCCCCGAGTACTTC,CASTNLDRSPEYF
TRBJ2-7,TRBV5-8,TRBD1,.,TGTGCCAGCAGCCGCGACAGGGTTGGTTACGAGCAGTACTTC,CASSRDRVGYEQYF
TRBJ1-4,TRBV30,TRBD1,.,TGTGCCTGGGGGACAGGGGGCTCTGAAAAACTGTTTTTT,CAWGTGGSEKLFF
TRBJ2-6,TRBV23-1,.,once,TGCGCCAGCCCCGTGGGGCAGGTGGGGGCCTCTGGGGCCAACGTCCTGACTTTC,CASPVGQVGASGANVLTF
TRBJ2-7,TRBV2,TRBD1,.,TGTGCCAGCAGGGGGGAACAGGGGCCCTACGAGCAGTACTTC,CASRGEQGPYEQYF
TRBJ2-7,TRBV7-9,.,once,TGTGCCAGCAGCCCGGACGGACTTAGGGAGCAGTACTTC,CASSPDGLREQYF
TRBJ1-2,TRBV27,.,.,TGTGCCAGCAGTTTATCTAACAGGGTGGCTCAGGGGGGCTACACCTTC,CASSLSNRVAQGGYTF
TRBJ1-1,TRBV5-1,TRBD1,once,TGCGCCAGCAGCCTAACCGGGACAGGAGCTTTGAACACTGAAGCTTTCTTT,CASSLTGTGALNTEAFF
TRBJ1-1,TRBV7-9,.,.,TGTGCCAGCAGCTTCGGGGGTACGGCTGAAGCTTTCTTT,CASSFGGTAEAFF
TRBJ1-5,TRBV29-1,TRBD1,.,TGCAGCGTCGCCGGGACAGGGGTTCAGCCCCAGCATTTT,CSVAGTGVQPQHF
TRBJ2-3,TRBV12-5,TRBD2,.,TGTGCTAGTGGTTTGTGGCGACTAGCGGGGGGGCCTATCACAGATACGCAGTATTTT,CASGLWRLAGGPITDTQYF
TRBJ1-2,TRBV5-6,TRBD1,.,TGTGCCAGCAGCTTGGGGTCCGGACAGGGAAACTATGGCTACACCTTC,CASSLGSGQGNYGYTF
TRBJ2-5,TRBV5-4,TRBD1,.,TGTGCCAGCAGCTACGGACAGGGGGGGGAGACCCAGTACTTC,CASSYGQGGETQYF
TRBJ1-4,TRBV6-1,.,.,TGTGCCAGCAGTGAAGCGCTAGGGGAAATGCTCACTAATGAAAAACTGTTTTTT,CASSEALGEMLTNEKLFF
TRBJ2-1,TRBV7-9,.,.,TGTGCCAGCGCCCAACGACAGGCCTTCTACAATGAGCAGTTCTTC,CASAQRQAFYNEQFF
TRBJ1-6,TRBV25-1,TRBD1,.,TGTGCCAGCAGGGGAACAGGGGGCTCCTATAATTCACCCCTCCACTTT,CASRGTGGSYNSPLHF
TRBJ2-5,TRBV4-1,TRBD2,.,TGCGCCAGCAGTAGACTAGCGGGGACCCAAGAGACCCAGTACTTC,CASSRLAGTQETQYF
TRBJ2-7,TRBV5-5,.,.,TGTGCCAGCACCCCAGGGGTCGAGCAGTACTTC,CASTPGVEQYF
TRBJ2-7,TRBV11-2,TRBD2,once,TGTGCCAGCAGCTTAGCCGGCCCGGGACTAACCTACGAGCAGTACTTC,CASSLAGPGLTYEQYF
TRBJ1-6,TRBV27,TRBD1,.,TGTGCCAGCAGTTGGGACAGGGGAGGTTCCTATAATTCACCCCTCCACTTT,CASSWDRGGSYNSPLHF
TRBJ2-3,TRBV5-4,TRBD2,once,TGTGCCAGCAGCTTCAATAGCGGGGGGGATACGCAGTATTTT,CASSFNSGGDTQYF
TRBJ1-4,TRBV4-1,.,.,TGCGCCAGCAGCCAAACGCCCGGAGAATCTAATGAAAAACTGTTTTTT,CASSQTPGESNEKLFF
TRBJ2-2,TRBV29-1,.,.,TGCAGCGTTGAATCTCGAGACAGCCGGAACACCGGGGAGCTGTTTTTT,CSVESRDSRNTGELFF
TRBJ2-7,TRBV5-1,.,.,TGCGCCAGCAGCACCGGCTACGAGCAGTACTTC,CASSTGYEQYF
TRBJ2-7,TRBV5-6,.,.,TGTGCCAGCAGCTTGGTAGGTCGGGTATTCCACGAGCAGTACTTC,CASSLVGRVFHEQYF
TRBJ2-3,TRBV6-1,.,.,TGTGCCAGCAGTGAATATGTTTATGGGGCATCGGACGGCACAGATACGCAGTATTTT,CASSEYVYGASDGTDTQYF
TRBJ1-2,TRBV10-3,.,.,TGTGCCACCGGGGAACAGCCGATCTATGGCTACACCTTC,CATGEQPIYGYTF
TRBJ1-6,TRBV27,TRBD1,.,TGTGCCAGCAGCGGGACAGGGATCCCAAGCTCCTATAATTCACCCCTCCACTTT,CASSGTGIPSSYNSPLHF
TRBJ2-1,TRBV6-5,.,once,TGTGCCAGCAGTTTTAGAGGGTACAATGAGCAGTTCTTC,CASSFRGYNEQFF
TRBJ2-7,TRBV4-1,TRBD1,.,TGCGCCAGCAGCCGAGCGGGACAGGGCTTCTACGAGCAGTACTTC,CASSRAGQGFYEQYF
TRBJ2-2,TRBV6-5,.,.,TGTGCCAGCAGTTACTCGCGCGGACTTGGCTCCGGGGAGCTGTTTTTT,CASSYSRGLGSGELFF
TRBJ1-3,TRBV19,.,once,TGTGCCAGTAGTAGCCCGTACGCCCTCGTTAAAGGTCCTAGGACCATATATTTT,CASSSPYALVKGPRTIYF
TRBJ1-6,TRBV2,.,.,TGTGCCAGCAGCCTTGGACAATATAATTCACCCCTCCACTTT,CASSLGQYNSPLHF
TRBJ2-5,TRBV5-6,.,.,TGTGCCAGCAGCTTGAATGGCGGGGAGACCCAGTACTTC,CASSLNGGETQYF
TRBJ2-3,TRBV9,.,once,TGTGCCAGCAGCCCCGAAAACTATAATACGCAGTATTTT,CASSPENYNTQYF
TRBJ2-3,TRBV5-6,.,.,TGTGCCAGCAGCTTGGAGTCTAGCTCGGGCACAGATACGCAGTATTTT,CASSLESSSGTDTQYF